These 4 T cell receptor beta chains were all obtained from the same sample, sequenced in a study of neurological immune-mediated disorders. Via MiXCR, TCRdb re-called the 5' RACE reads, giving one row per CDR3 protein. The profile shows about 46,000 distinct CDR3 sequences, 10% to 13% of them singletons. Sequencing used PBMCs. The receptors here all came from a man in his 70s with HTLV-1-associated myelopathy (HAM/TSP).

This clonotype was counted at least ten times. The chain has TRBV20-1 and TRBJ2-6; D not certain. Germline V lookup: CDR1 DFQATT, CDR2 SNEGSKA (reference sequence). This CDR3 comprises 10 residues. V was trimmed by 6 bases and J by 4 bases, leaving 1 base between them. CDR3 protein: CSAGANVLTF. The CDR3, as DNA: TGCAGTGCAGGGGCCAACGTCCTGACTTTC.

This clonotype was observed at least ten times. The rearrangement uses TRBV7-9 and TRBJ2-5; 8 positions agree with TRBD1. CDR1 is SEHNR and CDR2 is FQNEAQ in the germline V gene (reference sequence). The CDR3 spans 12 residues. With V trimmed by 8 bases and J by 5 bases, 4 bases remained unmatched. CDR3 nucleotide sequence: TGTGCCAGCTCAGGGGGCGTCGAGACCCAGTACTTC. Translated: CASSGGVETQYF.

Only one count was recorded for this clonotype. This sequence may be a read error, since a much larger clone differs from it by one base. The chain uses TRBV7-9 and TRBJ2-4; D perhaps matches TRBD1 (8 bases). This CDR3 comprises 17 residues. Germline CDR1 is SEHNR and CDR2 is FQNEAQ (reference sequence). The CDR3 here is CASSFSGGAGAKYIQYF. DNA for the CDR3: TGTGCCAGCAGCTTTTCAGGGGGCGCGGGAGCCAAATACATTCAGTACTTC.

This clonotype occurred many times. The chain uses TRBV6-5 and TRBJ1-6; no definite D call. The V end was cut by 1 base, the J end by 8 bases, with 6 bases between. The CDR3 covers 13 residues. CDR1 and CDR2 (germline): MNHEY, SVGAGI. CDR3 sequence reads: CASSYWRDSPLHF. The CDR3 DNA sequence: TGTGCCAGCAGTTACTGGAGGGATTCACCCCTCCACTTT.